A selection of T cell receptor beta chains follows, all from one sample in a study of radiotherapy plus CTLA-4 blockade in lung cancer. Method: immunoSEQ multiplex PCR; TCRdb's copy keeps in-frame clones and lacks some. The sample has about 62,000 clones; 60% to 80% are singletons. The source material was peripheral blood, sampled from a patient treated with radiotherapy plus ipilimumab. All receptors come from a human donor with non-small cell lung cancer who had a complete response to radiotherapy plus ipilimumab. CDR3s include the opening cysteine and the closing phenylalanine or tryptophan. The order of the fields is J gene, D gene, V gene, clone size, CDR3 protein, CDR3 DNA. A D gene is named only where the DNA matches it firmly. Only some rows state a clone size, as once, few, many or a class for expanded clones.

j_gene: TRBJ2-7; d_gene: NA; v_gene: TRBV27; abundance: NA; CDR3aa: CASSYRPLVGYEQYF; CDR3nt: TGTGCCAGCAGTTATCGCCCACTAGTTGGGTACGAGCAGTACTTC
j_gene: TRBJ2-5; d_gene: TRBD2; v_gene: TRBV7-2; abundance: NA; CDR3aa: CASSPGLTSGGQETQYF; CDR3nt: TGTGCCAGCAGCCCTGGGTTGACTAGCGGGGGCCAAGAGACCCAGTACTTC
j_gene: TRBJ1-2; d_gene: NA; v_gene: TRBV7-2; abundance: NA; CDR3aa: CASSRFADLDGYTF; CDR3nt: TGTGCCAGCAGTCGCTTCGCAGACTTGGATGGCTACACCTTC
j_gene: TRBJ2-1; d_gene: TRBD1; v_gene: TRBV6-5; abundance: NA; CDR3aa: CASRTTGGTYNEQFF; CDR3nt: TGTGCCAGCAGGACCACAGGGGGGACCTACAATGAGCAGTTCTTC
j_gene: TRBJ2-7; d_gene: TRBD1; v_gene: TRBV7-2; abundance: NA; CDR3aa: CASSSGTGATYEQYF; CDR3nt: TGTGCCAGCAGCTCCGGAACAGGGGCTACGTACGAGCAGTACTTC
j_gene: TRBJ2-6; d_gene: TRBD1; v_gene: TRBV4-3; abundance: once; CDR3aa: CASSHRWDSSGANVLTF; CDR3nt: TGCGCCAGCAGCCACAGGTGGGACAGCTCTGGGGCCAACGTCCTGACTTTC
j_gene: TRBJ2-1; d_gene: TRBD2; v_gene: TRBV7-9; abundance: few; CDR3aa: CASSSLAGEYNEQFF; CDR3nt: TGTGCCAGCAGCTCCCTAGCGGGGGAGTACAATGAGCAGTTCTTC
j_gene: TRBJ2-2; d_gene: NA; v_gene: TRBV16; abundance: few; CDR3aa: CASSQQGPGELFF; CDR3nt: TGTGCCAGCAGCCAACAGGGGCCCGGGGAGCTGTTTTTT
j_gene: TRBJ2-5; d_gene: NA; v_gene: TRBV5-6; abundance: NA; CDR3aa: CASSLSAPETQYF; CDR3nt: TGTGCCAGCAGCCTGAGCGCCCCGGAGACCCAGTACTTC
j_gene: TRBJ2-3; d_gene: TRBD2; v_gene: TRBV18; abundance: NA; CDR3aa: CASSGRLSGGTTDTQYF; CDR3nt: TGTGCCAGCTCAGGACGACTTAGCGGGGGCACCACAGATACGCAGTATTTT
j_gene: TRBJ1-1; d_gene: NA; v_gene: TRBV5-8; abundance: few; CDR3aa: CASSLGGDTEAFF; CDR3nt: TGTGCCAGCAGCTTGGGGGGGGACACTGAAGCTTTCTTT
j_gene: TRBJ1-2; d_gene: NA; v_gene: TRBV27; abundance: NA; CDR3aa: CASSLGGGAGGYTF; CDR3nt: TGTGCCAGCAGTTTAGGTGGGGGCGCGGGTGGCTACACCTTC
j_gene: TRBJ1-1; d_gene: NA; v_gene: TRBV30; abundance: NA; CDR3aa: CAWSVNFNTEAFF; CDR3nt: TGTGCCTGGAGTGTCAATTTTAACACTGAAGCTTTCTTT
j_gene: TRBJ2-1; d_gene: TRBD2; v_gene: TRBV5-1; abundance: once; CDR3aa: CASSWTSGSGNEQFF; CDR3nt: TGCGCCAGCAGCTGGACTAGCGGGAGTGGCAATGAGCAGTTCTTC
j_gene: TRBJ1-5; d_gene: NA; v_gene: TRBV10-3; abundance: NA; CDR3aa: CATRRDYSNQPQHF; CDR3nt: TGTGCCACCCGAAGGGACTATAGCAATCAGCCCCAGCATTTT
j_gene: TRBJ2-1; d_gene: NA; v_gene: TRBV21-1; abundance: few; CDR3aa: CASSSRDNNEQFF; CDR3nt: TGTGCCAGCAGCTCCCGGGACAACAATGAGCAGTTCTTC
j_gene: TRBJ2-1; d_gene: NA; v_gene: TRBV18; abundance: NA; CDR3aa: CASSSSRGPGDEQFF; CDR3nt: TGTGCCAGCTCGTCCAGCCGCGGGCCGGGCGATGAGCAGTTCTTC
j_gene: TRBJ1-6; d_gene: TRBD1; v_gene: TRBV7-2; abundance: NA; CDR3aa: CASSFLQGAQNSPLHF; CDR3nt: TGTGCCAGCAGCTTTCTACAGGGGGCTCAGAATTCACCCCTCCACTTT
j_gene: TRBJ2-1; d_gene: TRBD1; v_gene: TRBV28; abundance: NA; CDR3aa: CASSFSGGRGNEQFF; CDR3nt: TGTGCCAGCAGTTTCTCAGGGGGCAGAGGGAATGAGCAGTTCTTC
j_gene: TRBJ1-2; d_gene: NA; v_gene: TRBV30; abundance: NA; CDR3aa: CAWGIGAGYTF; CDR3nt: TGTGCCTGGGGTATTGGGGCTGGCTACACCTTC
j_gene: TRBJ2-7; d_gene: TRBD2; v_gene: TRBV29-1; abundance: NA; CDR3aa: CSVARLAGGPGYEQYF; CDR3nt: TGCAGCGTGGCCCGACTAGCGGGAGGGCCGGGTTACGAGCAGTACTTC
j_gene: TRBJ1-5; d_gene: NA; v_gene: TRBV21-1; abundance: NA; CDR3aa: CASSKERGDEYNSNQPQHF; CDR3nt: TGTGCCAGCAGCAAAGAGCGGGGGGATGAATACAATAGCAATCAGCCCCAGCATTTT
j_gene: TRBJ2-4; d_gene: TRBD1; v_gene: TRBV7-2; abundance: once; CDR3aa: CASSPDRRQGNIQYF; CDR3nt: TGTGCCAGCAGCCCTGACCGCCGACAGGGCAACATTCAGTACTTC
j_gene: TRBJ2-7; d_gene: TRBD2; v_gene: TRBV6-1; abundance: NA; CDR3aa: CASSRGLAGFEQYF; CDR3nt: TGTGCCAGCAGTCGGGGACTAGCGGGCTTCGAGCAGTACTTC
j_gene: TRBJ2-2; d_gene: TRBD1; v_gene: TRBV5-5; abundance: NA; CDR3aa: CASSLALGGLGTGELFF; CDR3nt: TGTGCCAGCAGCTTGGCCTTAGGGGGCTTGGGCACCGGGGAGCTGTTTTTT
j_gene: TRBJ1-1; d_gene: NA; v_gene: TRBV11-3; abundance: NA; CDR3aa: CASSLDPGTEAFF; CDR3nt: TGTGCCAGCAGCTTAGACCCGGGGACTGAAGCTTTCTTT
j_gene: TRBJ1-2; d_gene: TRBD1; v_gene: TRBV6-5; abundance: NA; CDR3aa: CASSYRGQYGYTF; CDR3nt: TGTGCCAGCAGTTACCGGGGACAGTATGGCTACACCTTC
j_gene: TRBJ2-7; d_gene: TRBD1; v_gene: TRBV7-8; abundance: NA; CDR3aa: CASSLLDRGHEQYF; CDR3nt: TGTGCCAGCAGCTTATTGGACAGGGGGCACGAGCAGTACTTC
j_gene: TRBJ1-1; d_gene: TRBD1; v_gene: TRBV27; abundance: NA; CDR3aa: CASSPAGGRLLNTEAFF; CDR3nt: TGTGCCAGCAGTCCGGCAGGGGGGCGCTTATTGAACACTGAAGCTTTCTTT
j_gene: TRBJ1-2; d_gene: TRBD1; v_gene: TRBV28; abundance: NA; CDR3aa: CASSSPGTANYGYTF; CDR3nt: TGTGCCAGCAGTTCCCCCGGGACAGCCAACTATGGCTACACCTTC
j_gene: TRBJ2-7; d_gene: TRBD2; v_gene: TRBV30; abundance: NA; CDR3aa: CAWTSGEEQYF; CDR3nt: TGTGCCTGGACTAGCGGGGAAGAGCAGTACTTC
j_gene: TRBJ2-4; d_gene: NA; v_gene: TRBV6-5; abundance: NA; CDR3aa: CASSSGQLAKNIQYF; CDR3nt: TGTGCCAGCAGCTCAGGACAACTAGCCAAAAACATTCAGTACTTC
j_gene: TRBJ1-3; d_gene: TRBD1; v_gene: TRBV18; abundance: NA; CDR3aa: CASSPTGPGLTRTIYF; CDR3nt: TGTGCCAGCTCACCGACAGGGCCAGGTTTGACTCGCACCATATATTTT
j_gene: TRBJ2-2; d_gene: NA; v_gene: TRBV9; abundance: NA; CDR3aa: CASSVVGGGGPGELFF; CDR3nt: TGTGCCAGCAGCGTAGTTGGGGGGGGCGGCCCCGGGGAGCTGTTTTTT
j_gene: TRBJ2-7; d_gene: TRBD1; v_gene: TRBV5-1; abundance: NA; CDR3aa: CASSTQGVGYEQYF; CDR3nt: TGCGCCAGCAGCACACAGGGGGTTGGCTACGAGCAGTACTTC
j_gene: TRBJ2-5; d_gene: NA; v_gene: TRBV28; abundance: NA; CDR3aa: CASSSGLQETQYF; CDR3nt: TGTGCCAGCAGTTCGGGACTGCAAGAGACCCAGTACTTC
j_gene: TRBJ1-1; d_gene: TRBD1; v_gene: TRBV20-1; abundance: NA; CDR3aa: CSAMGQAF; CDR3nt: TGCAGTGCTATGGGACAGGCCTTT
j_gene: TRBJ2-5; d_gene: NA; v_gene: TRBV5-4; abundance: once; CDR3aa: CASSLANLQETQYF; CDR3nt: TGTGCCAGCAGCTTGGCCAACTTACAAGAGACCCAGTACTTC
j_gene: TRBJ1-4; d_gene: TRBD1; v_gene: TRBV14; abundance: NA; CDR3aa: CASSVQGAREKLFF; CDR3nt: TGTGCCAGCAGCGTCCAGGGGGCCCGGGAAAAACTGTTTTTT
j_gene: TRBJ2-1; d_gene: NA; v_gene: TRBV6-5; abundance: NA; CDR3aa: CASARGGTVYNEQFF; CDR3nt: TGTGCCAGCGCGCGTGGAGGGACGGTATACAATGAGCAGTTCTTC
j_gene: TRBJ1-1; d_gene: NA; v_gene: TRBV11-2; abundance: NA; CDR3aa: CASSLTDTRTEAFF; CDR3nt: TGTGCCAGCAGCTTAACCGATACGAGAACTGAAGCTTTCTTT
j_gene: TRBJ2-5; d_gene: NA; v_gene: TRBV4-1; abundance: NA; CDR3aa: CASSQTVSEETQYF; CDR3nt: TGCGCCAGCAGCCAGACAGTGTCGGAGGAGACCCAGTACTTC
j_gene: TRBJ1-2; d_gene: NA; v_gene: TRBV7-9; abundance: NA; CDR3aa: CASSSARREGYTF; CDR3nt: TGTGCCAGCAGCTCAGCGCGCAGGGAAGGCTACACCTTC
j_gene: TRBJ2-2; d_gene: NA; v_gene: TRBV5-4; abundance: NA; CDR3aa: CASSLALGDTGELFF; CDR3nt: TGTGCCAGCAGCTTGGCGCTAGGTGACACCGGGGAGCTGTTTTTT
j_gene: TRBJ1-1; d_gene: TRBD1; v_gene: TRBV7-2; abundance: NA; CDR3aa: CASSSSRGRAEAFF; CDR3nt: TGTGCCAGCAGCTCCTCCAGGGGGCGGGCTGAAGCCTTCTTT
j_gene: TRBJ1-2; d_gene: NA; v_gene: TRBV30; abundance: few; CDR3aa: CAWSVLNYGYTF; CDR3nt: TGTGCCTGGAGTGTACTTAACTATGGCTACACCTTC
j_gene: TRBJ2-7; d_gene: TRBD2; v_gene: TRBV9; abundance: NA; CDR3aa: CASSVSSGTYEQYF; CDR3nt: TGTGCCAGCAGCGTTTCTAGCGGGACCTACGAGCAGTACTTC
j_gene: TRBJ2-7; d_gene: NA; v_gene: TRBV6-5; abundance: NA; CDR3aa: CASSYSRSGSYEQYF; CDR3nt: TGTGCCAGCAGTTACTCGAGGAGTGGCTCCTACGAGCAGTACTTC
j_gene: TRBJ2-7; d_gene: TRBD1; v_gene: TRBV10-1; abundance: NA; CDR3aa: CASSEGQGRVYEQYF; CDR3nt: TGCGCCAGCAGTGAAGGACAGGGGAGGGTCTACGAGCAGTACTTC
j_gene: TRBJ1-4; d_gene: TRBD1; v_gene: TRBV29-1; abundance: NA; CDR3aa: CSVTTGGTNEKLFF; CDR3nt: TGCAGCGTTACTACAGGGGGCACTAATGAAAAACTGTTTTTT
j_gene: TRBJ2-1; d_gene: TRBD2; v_gene: TRBV19; abundance: NA; CDR3aa: CASSQVLGRGQFF; CDR3nt: TGTGCCAGTAGTCAGGTCCTGGGGAGGGGGCAGTTCTTC
j_gene: TRBJ2-5; d_gene: NA; v_gene: TRBV7-7; abundance: NA; CDR3aa: CASSSNYQETQYF; CDR3nt: TGTGCCAGCAGCTCAAATTACCAAGAGACCCAGTACTTC
j_gene: TRBJ2-7; d_gene: NA; v_gene: TRBV6-5; abundance: once; CDR3aa: CASSYSIVGGSYEQYF; CDR3nt: TGTGCCAGCAGTTACTCGATAGTCGGGGGCTCCTACGAGCAGTACTTC
j_gene: TRBJ1-2; d_gene: TRBD1; v_gene: TRBV7-2; abundance: NA; CDR3aa: CASSFTGVLNGYTF; CDR3nt: TGTGCCAGCAGCTTCACAGGGGTCCTCAATGGCTACACCTTC
j_gene: TRBJ2-1; d_gene: TRBD1; v_gene: TRBV6-1; abundance: NA; CDR3aa: CATRTGGYNEQFF; CDR3nt: TGTGCCACCAGGACAGGGGGATACAATGAGCAGTTCTTC
j_gene: TRBJ1-2; d_gene: NA; v_gene: TRBV10-2; abundance: NA; CDR3aa: CASSDGDLNYGYTF; CDR3nt: TGCGCCAGCAGTGACGGGGATTTAAACTATGGCTACACCTTC
j_gene: TRBJ1-1; d_gene: TRBD1; v_gene: TRBV28; abundance: few; CDR3aa: CASSLRGQARTEAFF; CDR3nt: TGTGCCAGCAGTCTTAGGGGACAGGCTAGGACTGAAGCTTTCTTT